These T cell receptor beta chains were read from a single sample in a study of blood T cell repertoires in COVID-19. TCRdb's copy holds only in-frame clones and misses some; the assay was immunoSEQ multiplex PCR. The sample yields a few hundred thousand clones, 83% seen once. Material: peripheral blood. These TCRs come from a woman aged 45 to 65 with acute or convalescent COVID-19. CDR3s include the opening cysteine and the closing phenylalanine or tryptophan. A clone size is listed for some rows: how often the clone was seen (once, few, many), or a class if it is expanded.

clone_size: .; v_call: TRBV27; j_call: TRBJ1-2; cdr3_aa: CASSLSPDSRFYGYTF
clone_size: .; v_call: TRBV6-2/TRBV6-3; j_call: TRBJ1-5; cdr3_aa: CASSIGDQPQHF
clone_size: .; v_call: TRBV5-1; j_call: TRBJ2-7; cdr3_aa: CASSVTSGDYEQYF
clone_size: .; v_call: TRBV3-1/TRBV3-2; j_call: TRBJ2-1; cdr3_aa: CASRGGELMNNEQFF
clone_size: .; v_call: TRBV5-1; j_call: TRBJ1-2; cdr3_aa: CASSSTGGNGYTF
clone_size: few; v_call: TRBV28; j_call: TRBJ1-3; cdr3_aa: CASSLGSGQGIGNTIYF
clone_size: few; v_call: TRBV18; j_call: TRBJ2-2; cdr3_aa: CASSPTVTNTGELFF
clone_size: .; v_call: TRBV6-2/TRBV6-3; j_call: TRBJ2-7; cdr3_aa: CASSSGLAFEQYF
clone_size: .; v_call: TRBV27; j_call: TRBJ2-1; cdr3_aa: CASRTQTSGNEQFF
clone_size: few; v_call: TRBV7-2; j_call: TRBJ2-7; cdr3_aa: CASRQGTTYEQYF
clone_size: .; v_call: TRBV19; j_call: TRBJ2-7; cdr3_aa: CASSGLASTYEQYF
clone_size: .; v_call: TRBV18; j_call: TRBJ2-1; cdr3_aa: CASSPLAGGYNEQFF
clone_size: .; v_call: TRBV12-3/TRBV12-4; j_call: TRBJ2-5; cdr3_aa: CASSLGQVETQYF
clone_size: .; v_call: TRBV5-1; j_call: TRBJ2-1; cdr3_aa: CASSPGGTGHYNEQFF
clone_size: .; v_call: TRBV7-3; j_call: TRBJ2-4; cdr3_aa: CASSPWGGGENIQYF
clone_size: .; v_call: TRBV4-1; j_call: TRBJ1-1; cdr3_aa: CASSQEWQGSTEAFF
clone_size: .; v_call: TRBV14; j_call: TRBJ1-1; cdr3_aa: CASSPRRGDTEAFF
clone_size: .; v_call: TRBV5-1; j_call: TRBJ2-3; cdr3_aa: CASSVSGTGVPDTQYF
clone_size: .; v_call: TRBV6-4; j_call: TRBJ2-1; cdr3_aa: CASSGGQGNNEQFF
clone_size: .; v_call: TRBV7-2; j_call: TRBJ2-3; cdr3_aa: CASSLGPSGSTDTQYF
clone_size: .; v_call: TRBV15; j_call: TRBJ1-2; cdr3_aa: CATSRDRQANYGYTF
clone_size: .; v_call: TRBV12-3/TRBV12-4; j_call: TRBJ2-3; cdr3_aa: CASRPGGFGTQYF
clone_size: few; v_call: TRBV28; j_call: TRBJ1-3; cdr3_aa: CASEPGTSGNTIYF
clone_size: .; v_call: TRBV4-1; j_call: TRBJ1-1; cdr3_aa: CASSYRDRNTEAFF
clone_size: .; v_call: TRBV5-4; j_call: TRBJ1-4; cdr3_aa: CASSTGQGSGEKLFF
clone_size: .; v_call: TRBV2; j_call: TRBJ1-1; cdr3_aa: CASSGGQGVETEAFF
clone_size: .; v_call: TRBV2; j_call: TRBJ1-4; cdr3_aa: CASKREWNSEKLFF
clone_size: .; v_call: TRBV18; j_call: TRBJ1-1; cdr3_aa: CASSQEGQGEEAFF
clone_size: .; v_call: TRBV19; j_call: TRBJ1-2; cdr3_aa: CASHFPLPGNGNYGYTF
clone_size: once; v_call: TRBV3-1/TRBV3-2; j_call: TRBJ1-4; cdr3_aa: CASSQDKGTGIIVDEKLFF
clone_size: .; v_call: TRBV21-1; j_call: TRBJ2-3; cdr3_aa: CASSKRLATDTQYF
clone_size: .; v_call: TRBV5-6; j_call: TRBJ1-2; cdr3_aa: CASSLAGGGYTF
clone_size: .; v_call: TRBV19; j_call: TRBJ1-2; cdr3_aa: CASSIPTGNYGYTF
clone_size: .; v_call: TRBV9; j_call: TRBJ2-1; cdr3_aa: CASSARNSGANEQFF
clone_size: .; v_call: TRBV9; j_call: TRBJ1-2; cdr3_aa: CASSDGTGGNYGYTF
clone_size: once; v_call: TRBV6-2/TRBV6-3; j_call: TRBJ2-7; cdr3_aa: CASSYSGGETYEQYF
clone_size: .; v_call: TRBV28; j_call: TRBJ2-5; cdr3_aa: CASSPQGSGRRETQYF
clone_size: .; v_call: TRBV19; j_call: TRBJ2-7; cdr3_aa: CASSIGAGRSYEQYF
clone_size: .; v_call: TRBV19; j_call: TRBJ1-2; cdr3_aa: CASSIRTGVPLANYGYTF
clone_size: .; v_call: TRBV3-1/TRBV3-2; j_call: TRBJ2-1; cdr3_aa: CASSQKASDYNEQFF
clone_size: .; v_call: TRBV28; j_call: TRBJ1-4; cdr3_aa: CASSLAGVNEKLFF
clone_size: once; v_call: TRBV28; j_call: TRBJ1-5; cdr3_aa: CASSPIQKDSNQPQHF
clone_size: .; v_call: TRBV2; j_call: TRBJ2-7; cdr3_aa: CATNRGRAAEQYF
clone_size: .; v_call: TRBV4-1; j_call: TRBJ2-1; cdr3_aa: CASSPSGGASYNEQFF
clone_size: .; v_call: TRBV29-1; j_call: TRBJ2-1; cdr3_aa: CSVGARGQGRNEQFF
clone_size: .; v_call: TRBV5-1; j_call: TRBJ1-4; cdr3_aa: CASSLTGTSTNEKLFF
clone_size: .; v_call: TRBV5-1; j_call: TRBJ2-3; cdr3_aa: CASSLESGTTDTQYF
clone_size: .; v_call: TRBV7-2; j_call: TRBJ2-7; cdr3_aa: CASSFGQSIEQYF
clone_size: .; v_call: TRBV7-2; j_call: TRBJ2-2; cdr3_aa: CASSLANPWASGVTGELFF
clone_size: .; v_call: TRBV7-9; j_call: TRBJ2-5; cdr3_aa: CASSLGRLETQYF
clone_size: .; v_call: TRBV5-8; j_call: TRBJ2-3; cdr3_aa: CASSLDGTGRTDTQYF
clone_size: few; v_call: TRBV9; j_call: TRBJ2-7; cdr3_aa: CASSVEFSSYEQYF
clone_size: once; v_call: TRBV11-2; j_call: TRBJ1-3; cdr3_aa: CASSSRAGTGGNTIYF
clone_size: few; v_call: TRBV19; j_call: TRBJ1-6; cdr3_aa: CASSISARSPLHF
clone_size: .; v_call: TRBV9; j_call: TRBJ2-1; cdr3_aa: CASSVDEGTGANEQFF
clone_size: .; v_call: TRBV3-1/TRBV3-2; j_call: TRBJ2-7; cdr3_aa: CASSQEVDYHEQYF
clone_size: .; v_call: TRBV6-5; j_call: TRBJ1-1; cdr3_aa: CASRPEGRVNTEAFF
clone_size: few; v_call: TRBV6-4; j_call: TRBJ2-3; cdr3_aa: CASSLAGATDTQYF
clone_size: .; v_call: TRBV20-1; j_call: TRBJ1-2; cdr3_aa: CSAGKFGGYTF
clone_size: .; v_call: TRBV28; j_call: TRBJ2-5; cdr3_aa: CASRPTGGLETQYF